The present T cell receptor (beta chain) was sequenced within a study of T cell responses to AZD1222 COVID-19 vaccine. About this clone: Its antigen is unidentified.

The CDR3 runs 13 residues. Germline CDR1 reads MGHRA; CDR2 reads YSYEKL. V trimming: 4 bases; J trimming: 7 bases; junction bases outside the gene matches: 2. Study findings and constraints: Two doses of AZD1222 preceded a rise in Spike-specific TCR breadth and depth. The sample set comprised mostly white British donors with more females, and clonal diversity was possibly underestimated.

The assay was immunoSEQ multiplex PCR, and TCRdb's table has in-frame clones only and misses some. The sample contains 150,000 or so clones, approximately 90% of which appear only once. Sequenced here: peripheral blood, sampled on day 0 of AZD1222 vaccination. The source is an adult in good health. The chain couples TRBV4-1 to TRBJ2-7; 12 nucleotides match TRBD1. For the CDR3, the DNA is TGCGCCAGCAGCCTGGGACAGGGGGCGGAGCAGTACTTC. Translated, it gives CASSLGQGAEQYF.